Given below is one T cell receptor beta chain in context. As originally analysed: Reference gene primer amplification gave estimated nucleated cell counts. Assay: immunoSEQ multiplex PCR; the TCRdb copy retains only in-frame clones and omits some. V, J and clone size were drawn from that table, and D and trimming were deduced from the DNA. The table has roughly 65,000 clones, roughly 73% seen once; the top ten hold roughly 50%. The data stem from a study of blood T cell repertoires in COVID-19. Study-wide background: Specimens from acute and convalescent COVID-19 originated in the United States, Italy and Spain. PBMCs, B-cell-depleted T cells, or T cells provided the cDNA or gDNA that made up the material.

The CDR3 has 13 amino acids. The germline V gene encodes CDR1 MNHEY and CDR2 SMNVEV (reference sequence). V lost 7 bases, J lost 8 bases, and 17 bases lay in between. The receptor's source is a human donor in a cohort sampled during active COVID-19. Sequences were obtained from peripheral blood. V usage is TRBV27 and J usage is TRBJ1-1, with D uncertain. The CDR3 DNA reads TGTGCCAGCATTGGTTCAGGATTCGGAGAAGCTTTCTTT. This translates into CASIGSGFGEAFF.